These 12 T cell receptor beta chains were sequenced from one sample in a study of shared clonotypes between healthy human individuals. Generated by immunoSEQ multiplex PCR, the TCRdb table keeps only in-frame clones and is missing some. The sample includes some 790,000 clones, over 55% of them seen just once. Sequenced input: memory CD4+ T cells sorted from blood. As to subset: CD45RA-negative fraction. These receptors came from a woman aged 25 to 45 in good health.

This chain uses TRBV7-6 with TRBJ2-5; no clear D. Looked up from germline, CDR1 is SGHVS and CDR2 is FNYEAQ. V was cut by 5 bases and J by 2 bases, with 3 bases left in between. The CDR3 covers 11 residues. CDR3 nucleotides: TGTGCCAGCAGCCGACAAGAGACCCAGTACTTC. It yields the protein CASSRQETQYF.

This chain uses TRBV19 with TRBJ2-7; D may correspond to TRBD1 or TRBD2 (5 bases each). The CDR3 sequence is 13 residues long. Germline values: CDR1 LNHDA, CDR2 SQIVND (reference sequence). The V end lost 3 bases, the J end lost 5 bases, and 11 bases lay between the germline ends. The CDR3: CASSMPGTHEQYF. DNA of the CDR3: TGTGCCAGTAGTATGCCGGGGACGCACGAGCAGTACTTC.

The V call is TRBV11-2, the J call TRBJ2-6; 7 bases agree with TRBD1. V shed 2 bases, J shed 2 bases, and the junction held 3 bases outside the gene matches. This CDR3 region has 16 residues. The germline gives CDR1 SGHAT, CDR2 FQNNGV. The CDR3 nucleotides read TGTGCCAGCAGCTTACTAGACAGGGCTGGGGCCAACGTCCTGACTTTC. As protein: CASSLLDRAGANVLTF.

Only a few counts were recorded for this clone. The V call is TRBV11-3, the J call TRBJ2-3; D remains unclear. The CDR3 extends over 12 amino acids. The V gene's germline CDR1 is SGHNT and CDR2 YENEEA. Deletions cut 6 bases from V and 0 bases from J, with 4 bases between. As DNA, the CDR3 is TGTGCCAGCAGGCAAAGCACAGATACGCAGTATTTT. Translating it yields CASRQSTDTQYF.

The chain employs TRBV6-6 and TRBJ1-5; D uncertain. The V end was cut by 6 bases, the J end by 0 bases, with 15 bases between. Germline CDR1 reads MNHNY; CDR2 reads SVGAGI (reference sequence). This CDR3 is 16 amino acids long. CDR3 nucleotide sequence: TGTGCCAGCAGGGGAGGTCTGGGATATAGCAATCAGCCCCAGCATTTT. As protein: CASRGGLGYSNQPQHF.

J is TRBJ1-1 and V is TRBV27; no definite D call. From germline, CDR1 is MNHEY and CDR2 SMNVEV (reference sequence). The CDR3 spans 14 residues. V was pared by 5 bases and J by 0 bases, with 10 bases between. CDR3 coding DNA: TGTGCCAGCAGTCGGTCCCGCTTGAACACTGAAGCTTTCTTT. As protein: CASSRSRLNTEAFF.

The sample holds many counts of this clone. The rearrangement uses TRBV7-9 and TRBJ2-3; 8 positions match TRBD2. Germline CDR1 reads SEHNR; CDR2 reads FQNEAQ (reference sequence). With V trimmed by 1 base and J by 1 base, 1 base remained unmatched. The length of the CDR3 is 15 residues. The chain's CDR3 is CASSLVLAGTDTQYF. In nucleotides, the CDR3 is TGTGCCAGCAGCTTAGTACTAGCGGGCACAGATACGCAGTATTTT.

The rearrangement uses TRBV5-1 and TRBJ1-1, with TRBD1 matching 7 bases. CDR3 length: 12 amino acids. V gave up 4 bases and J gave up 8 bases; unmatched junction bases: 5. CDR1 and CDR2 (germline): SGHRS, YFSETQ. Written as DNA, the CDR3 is TGCGCCAGCAGCCCAGGGACAGAGGAAGCTTTCTTT. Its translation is CASSPGTEEAFF.

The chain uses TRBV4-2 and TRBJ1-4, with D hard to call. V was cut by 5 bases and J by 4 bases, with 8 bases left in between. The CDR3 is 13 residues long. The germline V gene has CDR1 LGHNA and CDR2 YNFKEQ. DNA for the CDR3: TGTGCCAGCAGCATCCTGAGTAATGAAAAACTGTTTTTT. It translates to CASSILSNEKLFF.

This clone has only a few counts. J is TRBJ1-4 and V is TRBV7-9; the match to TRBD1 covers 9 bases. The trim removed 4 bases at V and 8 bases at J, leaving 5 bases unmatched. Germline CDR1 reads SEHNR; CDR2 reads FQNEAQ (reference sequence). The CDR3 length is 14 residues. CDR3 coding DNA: TGTGCCAGCAGCTGGGGACAGGGAGGCGAAAAACTGTTTTTT. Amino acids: CASSWGQGGEKLFF.

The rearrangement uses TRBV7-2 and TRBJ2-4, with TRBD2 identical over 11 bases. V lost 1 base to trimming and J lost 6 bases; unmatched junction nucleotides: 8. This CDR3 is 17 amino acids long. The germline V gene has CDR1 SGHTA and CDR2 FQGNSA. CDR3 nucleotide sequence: TGTGCCAGCAGCTTAGACGGGACTAGCGGAGGTAGAAACATTCAGTACTTC. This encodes CASSLDGTSGGRNIQYF.

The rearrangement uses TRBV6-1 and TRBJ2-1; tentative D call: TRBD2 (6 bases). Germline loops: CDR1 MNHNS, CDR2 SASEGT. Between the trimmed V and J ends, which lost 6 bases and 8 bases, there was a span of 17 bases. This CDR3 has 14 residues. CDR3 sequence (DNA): TGTGCCAGCAGGGCCTCGGCGGGGACTTATGAGCAGTTCTTC. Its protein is CASRASAGTYEQFF.